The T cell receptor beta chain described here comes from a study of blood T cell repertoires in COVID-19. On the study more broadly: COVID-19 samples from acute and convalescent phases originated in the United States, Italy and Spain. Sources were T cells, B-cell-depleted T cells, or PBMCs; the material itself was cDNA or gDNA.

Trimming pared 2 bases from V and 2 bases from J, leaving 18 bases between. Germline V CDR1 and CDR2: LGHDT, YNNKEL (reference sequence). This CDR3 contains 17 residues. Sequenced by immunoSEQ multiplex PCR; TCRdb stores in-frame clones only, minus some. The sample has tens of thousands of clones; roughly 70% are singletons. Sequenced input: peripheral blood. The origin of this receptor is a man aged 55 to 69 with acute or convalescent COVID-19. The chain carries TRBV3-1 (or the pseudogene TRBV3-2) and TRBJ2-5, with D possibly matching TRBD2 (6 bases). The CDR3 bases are TGTGCCAGCAGCCAATATTCTCACCGGGACTTACAAGAGACCCAGTACTTC. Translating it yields CASSQYSHRDLQETQYF.